The source of this TCR beta chain is a study of molecular identifiers for immune sequencing clone quantification. A few counts support this clonotype. TCRdb fed the PCR reads into MiXCR, producing one record per CDR3 protein. The table has about half a million distinct CDR3 sequences, 20% to 25% seen once. CDR1 is SEHNR, CDR2 FQNEAQ, per germline (reference sequence). Deletions cut 7 bases from V and 7 bases from J, with 25 bases between. The CDR3 sequence is 16 residues long. Source material: naive CD8+ T cells from blood, with Jurkat cell RNA spiked in. Subset in this sample: FACS-sorted CD8+CD4-CCR7+CD45RA+ naive T cells. The chain links TRBV7-9 to TRBJ2-5, with D perhaps given as TRBD1 or TRBD2 (5 bases each). The TCR sequence derives from a human donor in good health. Some libraries in this study had Jurkat cell RNA spiked in. CDR3 in amino acids: CASNELGLEGTGTQYF. CDR3 sequence (DNA): TGTGCCAGCAACGAATTAGGGCTAGAAGGGACCGGGACCCAGTACTTC.